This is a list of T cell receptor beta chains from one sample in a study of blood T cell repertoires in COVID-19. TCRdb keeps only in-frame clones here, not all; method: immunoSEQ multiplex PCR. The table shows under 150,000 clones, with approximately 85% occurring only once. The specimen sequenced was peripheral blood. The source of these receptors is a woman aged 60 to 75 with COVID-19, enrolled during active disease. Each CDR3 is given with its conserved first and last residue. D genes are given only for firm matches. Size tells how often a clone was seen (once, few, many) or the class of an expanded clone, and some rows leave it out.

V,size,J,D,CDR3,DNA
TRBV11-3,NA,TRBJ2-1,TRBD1,CASSPGDRGDNEQFF,TGTGCCAGCAGCCCGGGGGACAGGGGTGACAATGAGCAGTTCTTC
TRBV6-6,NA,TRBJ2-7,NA,CASSTQGYGSYEQYF,TGTGCCAGCAGTACACAGGGTTACGGGTCCTACGAGCAGTACTTC
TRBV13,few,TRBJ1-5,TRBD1,CASSLLRQGARGNNQPQHF,TGTGCCAGCAGCTTACTCCGACAGGGGGCGCGAGGAAACAATCAGCCCCAGCATTTT
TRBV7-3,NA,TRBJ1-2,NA,CASSLTAGTSLGYTF,TGTGCCAGCAGCTTAACGGCAGGGACTTCACTTGGCTACACCTTC
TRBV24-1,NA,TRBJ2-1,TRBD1,CATSDATGTGWGEQFF,TGTGCCACCAGTGATGCGACCGGGACAGGATGGGGTGAGCAGTTCTTC
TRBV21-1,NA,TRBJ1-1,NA,CASSKALTGGCKDTEAFF,TGTGCCAGCAGCAAAGCGCTGACAGGGGGTTGTAAGGACACTGAAGCTTTCTTT
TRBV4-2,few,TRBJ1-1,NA,CASSQVGTFDNTEAFF,TGTGCCAGCAGCCAAGTGGGGACATTCGATAACACTGAAGCTTTCTTT
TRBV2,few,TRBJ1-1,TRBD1,CAIPGGLNTEAFF,TGTGCCATACCAGGGGGGTTAAACACTGAAGCTTTCTTT
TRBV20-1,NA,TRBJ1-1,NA,CSASRGHPLTEAFF,TGCAGTGCTAGTAGGGGACACCCCTTAACTGAAGCTTTCTTT
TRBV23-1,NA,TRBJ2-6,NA,CASSHGGPSGANVLTF,TGCGCCAGCAGTCACGGGGGACCCTCTGGGGCCAACGTCCTGACTTTC
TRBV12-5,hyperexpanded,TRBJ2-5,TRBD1,CASGLGGTGGEQETQYF,TGTGCTAGTGGTTTGGGGGGGACAGGAGGGGAACAAGAGACCCAGTACTTC
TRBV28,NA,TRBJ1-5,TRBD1,CASSSNPGGQGVNQPQHF,TGTGCCAGCAGTTCGAACCCGGGGGGACAGGGGGTCAATCAGCCCCAGCATTTT
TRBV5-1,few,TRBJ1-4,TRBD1,CASSLETGDEKLFF,TGCGCCAGCAGCTTGGAAACAGGGGACGAAAAACTGTTTTTT
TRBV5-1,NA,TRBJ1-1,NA,CASSLEQGGTEAFF,TGCGCCAGCAGCTTGGAACAGGGCGGCACTGAAGCTTTCTTT
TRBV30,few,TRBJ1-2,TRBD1,CAWSGGTGGGYGYTF,TGTGCCTGGAGTGGGGGGACAGGGGGCGGCTATGGCTACACCTTC
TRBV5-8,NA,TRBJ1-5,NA,CATSGGIGQPQHF,TGTGCCACCTCGGGGGGTATTGGTCAGCCCCAGCATTTT
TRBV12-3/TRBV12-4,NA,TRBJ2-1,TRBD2,CASSSGDEQFF,TGTGCCAGCTCAAGCGGGGATGAGCAGTTCTTC
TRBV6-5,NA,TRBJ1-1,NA,CASNRGARNTEAFF,TGTGCCAGCAATCGGGGAGCTAGGAACACTGAAGCTTTCTTT
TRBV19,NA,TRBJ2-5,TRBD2,CASSPGSGGQETQYF,TGTGCCAGTAGTCCGGGTAGCGGGGGCCAAGAGACCCAGTACTTC
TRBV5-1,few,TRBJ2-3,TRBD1,CASSFGTATGDTQYF,TGCGCCAGCAGCTTTGGGACAGCCACGGGAGATACGCAGTATTTT
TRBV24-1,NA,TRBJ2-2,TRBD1,CATSDPGGQSISNTGELFF,TGTGCCACCAGTGATCCTGGGGGACAGTCCATTTCGAACACCGGGGAGCTGTTTTTT
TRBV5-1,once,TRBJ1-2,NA,CASGIMDTNYGYTF,TGCGCCAGCGGAATTATGGACACGAACTATGGCTACACCTTC
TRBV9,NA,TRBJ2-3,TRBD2,CASPPPGAGGPNPTDTQYF,TGTGCCAGCCCTCCCCCCGGAGCGGGGGGACCGAACCCCACAGATACGCAGTATTTT
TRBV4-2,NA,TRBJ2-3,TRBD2,CASSQDSSGEGDTQYF,TGTGCCAGCAGCCAAGACTCGAGCGGGGAAGGAGATACGCAGTATTTT
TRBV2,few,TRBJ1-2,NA,CASSAPGSRGYTF,TGTGCCAGCAGTGCCCCAGGGTCTAGGGGCTACACCTTC
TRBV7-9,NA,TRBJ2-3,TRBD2,CASSDSGGAKDTQYF,TGTGCCAGCAGCGATAGCGGGGGGGCTAAAGATACGCAGTATTTT
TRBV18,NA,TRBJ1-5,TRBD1,CASSPQTGIDQPQHF,TGTGCCAGCTCACCGCAGACAGGGATCGATCAGCCCCAGCATTTT
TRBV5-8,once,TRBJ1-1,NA,CASTLVRTEAFF,TGTGCCAGCACCCTTGTGCGGACTGAAGCTTTCTTT
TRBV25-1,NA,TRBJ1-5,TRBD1,CASSTGGSAQPQHF,TGTGCCAGCAGCACAGGGGGCTCAGCTCAGCCCCAGCATTTT
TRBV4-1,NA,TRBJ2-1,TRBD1,CASSQNFPGQFYNEQFF,TGCGCCAGCAGCCAGAATTTTCCGGGACAGTTTTACAATGAGCAGTTCTTC
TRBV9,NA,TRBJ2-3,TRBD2,CASSVLAGGITDTQYF,TGTGCCAGCAGCGTTTTAGCGGGGGGTATCACAGATACGCAGTATTTT
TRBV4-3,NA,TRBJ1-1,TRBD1,CASSHPGGIAEAFF,TGCGCCAGCAGCCACCCAGGGGGAATAGCTGAAGCTTTCTTT
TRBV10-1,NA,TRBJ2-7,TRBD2,CASSEGLAASYEQYF,TGCGCCAGCAGTGAAGGACTAGCGGCCTCCTACGAGCAGTACTTC
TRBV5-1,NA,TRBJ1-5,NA,CASAEGEDQPQHF,TGCGCCAGCGCCGAGGGTGAAGATCAGCCCCAGCATTTT
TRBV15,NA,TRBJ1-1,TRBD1,CATSSGDRVNTEAFF,TGTGCCACCAGCAGTGGGGACAGAGTGAACACTGAAGCTTTCTTT
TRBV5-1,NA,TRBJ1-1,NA,CASSITGLMNTEAFF,TGCGCCAGCAGCATTACGGGACTGATGAACACTGAAGCTTTCTTT
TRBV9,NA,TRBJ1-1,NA,CASSAQLKPGDTEAFF,TGTGCCAGCAGCGCCCAACTAAAGCCGGGGGACACTGAAGCTTTCTTT
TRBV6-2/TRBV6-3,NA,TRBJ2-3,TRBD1,CASSPGTGPLTDTQYF,TGTGCCAGCAGTCCCGGGACAGGGCCTCTCACAGATACGCAGTATTTT
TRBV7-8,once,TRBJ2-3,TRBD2,CASSLVAGGSTDTQYF,TGTGCCAGCAGCTTAGTGGCGGGGGGGAGTACAGATACGCAGTATTTT
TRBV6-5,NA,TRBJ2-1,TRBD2,CASSASGASNEQFF,TGTGCCAGCTCCGCGAGCGGGGCGAGCAATGAGCAGTTCTTC
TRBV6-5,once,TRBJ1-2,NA,CASSRTETGGYTF,TGTGCCAGCAGTCGGACAGAGACTGGCGGCTACACCTTC
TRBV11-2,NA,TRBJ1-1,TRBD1,CASSYRQGLWNTEAFF,TGTGCCAGCAGTTACCGACAGGGATTATGGAACACTGAAGCTTTCTTT
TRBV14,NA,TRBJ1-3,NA,CASSQELQGNTIYF,TGTGCCAGCAGCCAAGAGTTGCAGGGAAACACCATATATTTT
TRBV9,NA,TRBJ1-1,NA,CASSGPGGTEAFF,TGTGCCAGCAGCGGCCCCGGGGGCACTGAAGCTTTCTTT
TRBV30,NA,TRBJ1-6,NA,CAWMSRGDSPLHF,TGTGCCTGGATGAGCAGGGGTGATTCACCCCTCCACTTT
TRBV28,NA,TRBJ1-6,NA,CASSLPSGHSSPLHF,TGTGCCAGCAGCCTCCCTTCGGGACACAGTTCACCCCTCCACTTT
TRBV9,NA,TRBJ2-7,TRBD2,CASSEGTSGGRLFYEQYF,TGTGCCAGCAGCGAGGGGACTAGCGGGGGTCGACTATTCTACGAGCAGTACTTC
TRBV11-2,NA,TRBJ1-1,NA,CASSFPGRAVGTEAFF,TGTGCCAGCAGCTTCCCGGGGAGGGCAGTCGGGACTGAAGCTTTCTTT